The 8 T cell receptor beta chains listed next were all sequenced from one sample in a study of blood T cell repertoires in COVID-19. Data came from immunoSEQ multiplex PCR; TCRdb stores just in-frame clones and leaves some out. The table shows tens of thousands of clones, with roughly 80% occurring only once. Sequenced sample: peripheral blood. The source is a human donor in a cohort sampled during active COVID-19.

The gene calls are TRBV7-9 and TRBJ2-3; D is perhaps TRBD2 (6 bases). The CDR3 is 14 residues long. Trimming took 5 bases from V and 2 from J, leaving 11 bases between them. Germline V gene sequence: CDR1 SEHNR, CDR2 FQNEAQ (reference sequence). The CDR3, as DNA: TGTGCCAGCAGCGGAGCGGGCTCCACAGATACGCAGTATTTT. The encoded protein is CASSGAGSTDTQYF.

This clone has a handful of counts. The chain uses TRBV28 and TRBJ1-6; 7 bases match TRBD1. Trimming removed 8 bases from V and 6 bases from J; junction bases left unmatched: 4. CDR1 is MDHEN, CDR2 SYDVKM, per germline. CDR3 size: 13 residues. The CDR3 region has the DNA TGTGCCAGCCCGGGACAGCCTAATTCACCCCTCCACTTT. Translating it yields CASPGQPNSPLHF.

The V gene is TRBV18, the J gene TRBJ2-7; D is undetermined. V was pared by 0 bases and J by 5 bases, with 8 bases between. The CDR3 totals 13 residues. Germline V lookup: CDR1 KGHSH, CDR2 LQKENI. The CDR3 bases are TGTGCCAGCTCACCACCTCAGATTAACGAGCAGTACTTC. This translates into CASSPPQINEQYF.

The sample holds one count of this clone. DNA of the CDR3: TGTGCCAGCAGCCAAGAGGGGCAGGGGGCCCACAATGAGCAGTTCTTC. Its translation is CASSQEGQGAHNEQFF. The chain links TRBV4-2 to TRBJ2-1, with 8 bases aligning to TRBD1. Germline V gene data show CDR1 as LGHNA and CDR2 as YNFKEQ. J gave up 5 bases and V 0 bases, and 6 bases lay outside the gene matches. The CDR3 contains 16 residues.

There are a few counts of this clone. The chain recombines TRBV10-3 with TRBJ2-7; 8 bases are shared with TRBD2. Trimming at V came to 5 bases and at J to 7 bases, leaving 25 bases not matched to a gene. Germline CDR1 and CDR2: ENHRY and SYGVKD. The CDR3 has 19 amino acids. CDR3 bases: TGTGCCATCAGTTCCCGGCAGTCGAGGACTAGCAGGAATTCGGGAGAGCAGTACTTC. Protein product: CAISSRQSRTSRNSGEQYF.

This sequence joins TRBV6-5 and TRBJ1-2; no clear D gene. Germline V lookup: CDR1 MNHEY, CDR2 SVGAGI. The germline V and J ends were trimmed by 7 bases and 4 bases, with 16 bases remaining between them. The length of the CDR3 is 14 residues. CDR3 protein: CASTLSKNSYGYTF. The CDR3 region has the DNA TGTGCCAGCACCCTTTCGAAAAACAGCTATGGCTACACCTTC.

Worth noting for this clone: At one boundary the junction diverges from the germline segment, which might be a read error. The V gene is TRBV5-1, the J gene TRBJ2-5; D perhaps matches TRBD1 (6 bases). This CDR3 is built from 15 residues. Germline CDR1 and CDR2: SGHRS and YFSETQ. This CDR3 is CASSLGRGFQEIQYF. CDR3 DNA sequence: TGCGCCAGCAGCTTGGGCAGGGGCTTCCAAGAGATCCAGTACTTC.

V and J are TRBV5-4 and TRBJ2-7; 10 bases align to TRBD2. Trimming cost V 4 bases and J 0 bases; bases outside gene matches: 7. Germline lookup yields CDR1 SGHNT and CDR2 YYREEE (reference sequence). The CDR3 is made up of 16 amino acids. Here the CDR3 reads CASSSPGLAVSYEQYF. In nucleotides, the CDR3 is TGTGCCAGCAGCAGCCCCGGACTAGCGGTCTCCTACGAGCAGTACTTC. Together with reference TRBV5-4 and TRBJ2-7, the CDR3 gives the full variable domain: ETGVTQSPTHLIKTRGQQVTLRCSSQSGHNTVSWYQQALGQGPQFIFQYYREEENGRGNFPPRFSGLQFPNYSSELNVNALELDDSALYLCASSSPGLAVSYEQYFGPGTRLTVT.